This T cell receptor beta chain was sequenced during a study of neurological immune-mediated disorders. Whole-study context: For the roughly 35 multiple sclerosis patients, the disease was relapsing-remitting in about 31 and secondary progressive in 3. Study-wide results and caveats: The repertoires of 18 of 34 multiple sclerosis patients fell into one related-CDR3 cluster (a possible signature) under phylogenetic grouping.

The making of cDNA relied on 5'RACE with 10-nucleotide random UMIs. Each CDR3 protein is one row after TCRdb ran MiXCR on the 5' RACE reads. The data show some 78,000 distinct CDR3 sequences, less than 5.5% seen once. This clonotype has ten or more counts. Its antigen is unknown. The sequencing sample was made of PBMCs. The clonotype comes from a woman aged 25 to 39 with multiple sclerosis.

DNA for the CDR3: TGTGCCATCAGTGAGAGGGAGGATTACAATGAGCAGTTCTTC. It codes for CAISEREDYNEQFF. The rearrangement links TRBV10-3 to TRBJ2-1; possibly TRBD2 for D (6 bases). V gave up 2 bases and J gave up 4 bases, with 9 bases separating them. The CDR3 length is 14 residues. In germline, CDR1 is ENHRY, CDR2 SYGVKD.